What follows are 18 T cell receptor beta chains derived from one specimen sequenced in a study of Ad26.COV2.S vaccination and SARS-CoV-2 variants. Measured with immunoSEQ multiplex PCR; TCRdb has only the in-frame clones, and not every one. The table includes over 450,000 clones, around 89% detected once. Specified treatment: 15 to 20 received Ad26.COV2.S at low or high dose, single or two shots; 5 received placebo; per-sample allocation not given. Vaccine and placebo recipients were sampled on day 63 after the first injection. Sample: peripheral blood, taken in a trial of Ad26.COV2.S vaccine versus placebo. These receptors were taken from a person aged 18-60 years who received the Ad26.COV2.S COVID-19 vaccine or a placebo.

J is TRBJ2-7 and V is TRBV28; D gene unclear. The CDR3 runs to 16 residues. Germline-derived CDR1 and CDR2 are MDHEN and SYDVKM. With 6 bases removed from V and 0 bases from J, the gap between germline ends came to 18 bases. The CDR3 is CASSPPWVLSSYEQYF. The CDR3 nucleotides are TGTGCCAGCAGCCCCCCGTGGGTCCTGAGCTCCTACGAGCAGTACTTC.

The rearrangement uses TRBV4-1 and TRBJ1-2; TRBD1 agrees at 10 bases. Germline CDR1 and CDR2: MGHRA and YSYEKL. The CDR3 totals 15 residues. The ends lost 4 bases at V and 2 bases at J; junction bases unmatched: 4. The CDR3 region is CASSLGQGSNYGYTF. In DNA, the CDR3 is TGCGCCAGCAGCCTGGGACAGGGGTCAAACTATGGCTACACCTTC.

This rearrangement joins TRBV28 to TRBJ2-4; a weak D match, TRBD2 (6 bases). Looked up from germline, CDR1 is MDHEN and CDR2 is SYDVKM. With 3 bases removed from V and 13 bases from J, the gap between germline ends came to 13 bases. The CDR3 covers 12 residues. This CDR3 is CASSFGGSSQYF. Written as DNA, the CDR3 is TGTGCCAGCAGTTTTGGGGGGAGTTCACAGTACTTC.

The V and J genes are TRBV7-8 and TRBJ2-7; D is perhaps TRBD2 (6 bases). CDR3 length: 15 residues. The germline V gene has CDR1 SGHVS and CDR2 FQNEAQ. V shed 2 bases and J shed 1 base, with 12 bases lying between them. DNA of the CDR3: TGTGCCAGCAGCTTACAGTCACTAGCTTCCTACGAGCAGTACTTC. Translating it yields CASSLQSLASYEQYF. Combining the CDR3 with reference TRBV7-8 and TRBJ2-7 gives the whole variable domain GAGVSQSPRYKVAKRGQDVALRCDPISGHVSLFWYQQALGQGPEFLTYFQNEAQLDKSGLPSDRFFAERPEGSVSTLKIQRTQQEDSAVYLCASSLQSLASYEQYFGPGTRLTVT.

The chain couples TRBV13 to TRBJ2-7, with 9 bases matching TRBD2. V lost 3 bases, J lost 4 bases, and 4 bases stayed unmatched. This CDR3 contains 14 residues. Germline CDR1 PRHDT, CDR2 FYEKMQ (reference sequence). The chain's CDR3 is CASSFVSGRYEQYF. CDR3 sequence (DNA): TGTGCCAGCAGCTTTGTAAGCGGGAGGTACGAGCAGTACTTC.

This clone has just one count. The chain recombines TRBV9 with TRBJ1-2; TRBD1 agrees at 9 bases. The CDR3 length is 15 residues. J lost 4 bases, V lost 0 bases, and 4 bases had no gene match. The germline V gene has CDR1 SGDLS and CDR2 YYNGEE. The chain's CDR3 is CASSVGMGQGYGYTF. CDR3 DNA: TGTGCCAGCAGCGTAGGGATGGGACAGGGCTATGGCTACACCTTC.

The count of this clone is one. The chain joins TRBV3-1 (or the pseudogene TRBV3-2) to TRBJ2-5, with 8 bases matching TRBD2. The CDR3 consists of 20 residues. Germline V gene data show CDR1 as LGHDT and CDR2 as YNNKEL (reference sequence). With 0 bases clipped from V and 7 bases from J, the junction kept 22 bases outside the gene matches. The CDR3 DNA follows: TGTGCCAGCAGCCAAGAGGGAATTAGCGGGGTGGTGGGGAATCGGGGGACCCAGTACTTC. Its protein is CASSQEGISGVVGNRGTQYF.

The chain joins TRBV28 to TRBJ1-5, with D perhaps matching TRBD1 (5 bases). The germline gives CDR1 MDHEN, CDR2 SYDVKM. The CDR3 sequence is 16 residues long. V shed 5 bases and J shed 2 bases, with 16 bases lying between them. CDR3 DNA sequence: TGTGCCAGCAGTCCCCTCGGGCAGGGCGGCAATCAGCCCCAGCATTTT. Translation: CASSPLGQGGNQPQHF.

The genes are TRBV3-1 (or the pseudogene TRBV3-2) and TRBJ1-2, with D uncertain. CDR1 is LGHDT, CDR2 YNNKEL, per germline (reference sequence). The CDR3 is 13 residues long. Trimming removed 0 bases from V and 4 bases from J, with 6 bases in between. CDR3 residues: CASSQEETYGYTF. CDR3 sequence (DNA): TGTGCCAGCAGCCAAGAGGAGACCTATGGCTACACCTTC.

The V call is TRBV19, the J call TRBJ1-5, with D perhaps TRBD1 (6 bases). This CDR3 region has 13 residues. Between the trimmed V and J ends, which lost 3 bases and 7 bases, there was a span of 10 bases. Germline V gene data show CDR1 as LNHDA and CDR2 as SQIVND (reference sequence). CDR3 nucleotide sequence: TGTGCCAGTAGTATGGTCGGGGGCCAGCCCCAGCATTTT. Translating gives CASSMVGGQPQHF.

The gene calls are TRBV18 and TRBJ1-1; possible D gene TRBD1, 5 bases. The CDR3 has 15 residues. Germline lookup yields CDR1 KGHSH and CDR2 LQKENI. V was trimmed by 4 bases and J by 1 base, leaving 13 bases between them. As DNA, the CDR3 is TGTGCCAGCTCACGGCAAGGGACGGCGAACACTGAAGCTTTCTTT. Its translation: CASSRQGTANTEAFF. Variable domain in full (rest from reference TRBV18 and TRBJ1-1): NAGVMQNPRHLVRRRGQEARLRCSPMKGHSHVYWYRQLPEEGLKFMVYLQKENIIDESGMPKERFSAEFPKEGPSILRIQQVVRGDSAAYFCASSRQGTANTEAFFGQGTRLTVV.

This chain uses TRBV7-9 with TRBJ1-2, with 7 bases identical to TRBD1. The CDR3 contains 13 residues. In germline, CDR1 is SEHNR, CDR2 FQNEAQ (reference sequence). J gave up 8 bases and V 5 bases, and 8 bases lay outside the gene matches. CDR3 loop: CASSLRDRVGYTF. The CDR3 DNA is TGTGCCAGCAGCCTGAGAGACAGGGTCGGCTACACCTTC.

The chain combines TRBV7-6 with TRBJ2-2; no firm D call. CDR1 is SGHVS and CDR2 is FNYEAQ in the germline V gene. Trimming removed 5 bases from V and 6 bases from J, with 7 bases in between. CDR3 size: 12 residues. DNA of the CDR3: TGTGCCAGCAGCCCGGGTTCCGGGGAGCTGTTTTTT. Encoded protein: CASSPGSGELFF.

The CDR3: CASSQSGQVYEQYF. The DNA of the CDR3 is TGCGCCAGCAGTCAATCAGGCCAGGTCTACGAGCAGTACTTC. The chain employs TRBV23-1 and TRBJ2-7; D remains ambiguous. TRBV23-1 is filed as an ORF, its function uncertain. The CDR3 has 14 amino acids. V was pared by 0 bases and J by 3 bases, with 9 bases between.

V gene TRBV3-1 (or the pseudogene TRBV3-2) combines with J gene TRBJ2-1, with 10 bases that match TRBD2. The CDR3 is 16 amino acids. Germline V gives CDR1 LGHDT, CDR2 YNNKEL (reference sequence). V gave up 4 bases and J gave up 2 bases; unmatched junction bases: 5. The CDR3 DNA reads as TGTGCCAGCAGCCCCGGACTAGCGGCGCCCTACAATGAGCAGTTCTTC. Translated: CASSPGLAAPYNEQFF.

This chain connects TRBV20-1 to TRBJ2-5; D is undetermined. The V gene lost 4 bases and the J gene lost 5 bases, with 8 bases spanning the gap. Germline CDR1 is DFQATT and CDR2 is SNEGSKA (reference sequence). This CDR3 comprises 11 residues. Here the CDR3 DNA reads TGCAGTGCTAACAGTCTGGAGACCCAGTACTTC. Amino acid sequence: CSANSLETQYF.

The chain links TRBV7-2 to TRBJ2-7, with TRBD2 as a possible D gene (6 bases). From germline, CDR1 is SGHTA and CDR2 FQGNSA. The CDR3 extends over 14 amino acids. V shed 0 bases and J shed 2 bases, with 8 bases lying between them. CDR3 coding DNA: TGTGCCAGCAGCTTAGCTAGCGGACCCTACGAGCAGTACTTC. Encoded protein: CASSLASGPYEQYF. Based on the CDR3 plus reference TRBV7-2 and TRBJ2-7, the full variable domain is GAGVSQSPSNKVTEKGKDVELRCDPISGHTALYWYRQSLGQGLEFLIYFQGNSAPDKSGLPSDRFSAERTGGSVSTLTIQRTQQEDSAVYLCASSLASGPYEQYFGPGTRLTVT.

The V gene is TRBV2, the J gene TRBJ1-1; unclear D gene. The CDR3 runs to 14 residues. V was trimmed by 5 bases and J by 0 bases, leaving 10 bases between them. Germline assignment: CDR1 SNHLY and CDR2 FYNNEI. The CDR3 loop is CASSPLVMNTEAFF. In DNA form, the CDR3 reads TGTGCCAGCAGTCCCCTTGTCATGAACACTGAAGCTTTCTTT.